Listed below are T cell receptor beta chains from one sample, sequenced in a study of blood T cell repertoires in COVID-19. The method was immunoSEQ multiplex PCR; TCRdb's version includes in-frame clones alone and lacks a portion of them. The top ten hold 3% to 4% of the sample, which has around 230,000 clones, roughly nine tenths seen once. Sequences were obtained from PBMCs or T cells enriched from blood (not recorded which). These receptors were obtained from a woman aged 30 to 39 with acute COVID-19. CDR3s include the opening cysteine and the closing phenylalanine or tryptophan. The D gene is left open where the match is weak. The listing skips clone size in some rows; elsewhere it reads once, few, many or a size class.

D gene	clone size	J gene	V gene	CDR3 protein	CDR3 DNA
NA	NA	TRBJ1-1	TRBV6-5	CASSRLQGAEAFF	TGTGCCAGCAGTAGATTACAGGGAGCTGAAGCTTTCTTT
TRBD2	NA	TRBJ2-3	TRBV4-3	CASSQRTSGELNTQYF	TGCGCCAGCAGCCAAAGGACTAGCGGGGAGTTAAATACGCAGTATTTT
TRBD2	NA	TRBJ2-1	TRBV6-5	CASRPGLAGNYEQFF	TGTGCCAGCCGCCCGGGACTAGCGGGGAATTATGAGCAGTTCTTC
NA	NA	TRBJ1-6	TRBV19	CASKDHRARNSPLHF	TGTGCCAGTAAAGATCACAGGGCGAGGAATTCACCCCTCCACTTT
NA	NA	TRBJ2-5	TRBV11-2	CASSLDRQAPTQYF	TGTGCCAGCAGCTTAGATAGGCAGGCACCGACCCAGTACTTC
NA	NA	TRBJ2-3	TRBV21-1	CASSSRKGLAGGFMETQYF	TGTGCCAGCAGCTCCAGAAAGGGACTAGCGGGGGGTTTCATGGAAACGCAGTATTTT
TRBD1	NA	TRBJ2-7	TRBV7-9	CASSTGDHYEQYF	TGTGCCAGCAGCACAGGGGATCACTACGAGCAGTACTTC
NA	NA	TRBJ1-2	TRBV7-9	CASSLDRGFDYGYTF	TGTGCCAGCAGCTTAGATCGGGGTTTTGACTATGGCTACACCTTC
NA	NA	TRBJ1-3	TRBV27	CASRSGGSGNTIYF	TGTGCCAGCAGGTCGGGGGGCTCTGGAAACACCATATATTTT
NA	NA	TRBJ1-4	TRBV2	CASKSAVRGEKLFF	TGTGCCAGCAAGTCGGCGGTGAGAGGTGAAAAACTGTTTTTT
NA	NA	TRBJ2-2	TRBV9	CASSPRGRGNTGELFF	TGTGCCAGCAGCCCCCGAGGTAGGGGAAACACCGGGGAGCTGTTTTTT
NA	NA	TRBJ2-3	TRBV6-2/TRBV6-3	CASSWTRQGGRGPDTQYF	TGTGCCAGCAGTTGGACCCGCCAGGGGGGCCGCGGACCAGATACGCAGTATTTT
NA	NA	TRBJ1-5	TRBV6-5	CASSPRGVGQPQHF	TGTGCCAGCAGTCCCCGGGGGGTTGGACAGCCCCAGCATTTT
NA	NA	TRBJ1-2	TRBV12-3/TRBV12-4	CASSLMGEEGYTF	TGTGCCAGCAGTTTAATGGGCGAAGAGGGCTACACCTTC
TRBD1	NA	TRBJ2-7	TRBV19	CASSINRDRGGHEQYF	TGTGCCAGTAGTATAAACCGGGACAGGGGAGGTCACGAGCAGTACTTC
NA	once	TRBJ1-6	TRBV3-1/TRBV3-2	CASSRDTDNSPLHF	TGTGCCAGCAGCCGGGACACAGATAATTCACCCCTCCACTTT
NA	once	TRBJ1-2	TRBV18	CASSPLDTLSGYTF	TGTGCCAGCTCACCACTGGACACGCTCTCAGGCTACACCTTC
TRBD2	NA	TRBJ2-2	TRBV7-8	CASSPAGLAGGRPGELFF	TGTGCCAGCAGCCCCGCTGGACTAGCGGGGGGCCGTCCCGGGGAGCTGTTTTTT
TRBD1	NA	TRBJ1-1	TRBV5-8	CASSVRRGRDEAFF	TGTGCCAGCAGCGTAAGAAGGGGGCGCGATGAAGCTTTCTTT
TRBD2	NA	TRBJ2-3	TRBV9	CASSGSGGEADTQYF	TGTGCCAGCAGCGGTAGCGGGGGGGAAGCAGATACGCAGTATTTT
TRBD1	NA	TRBJ1-6	TRBV19	CASSGTGYGNSPLHF	TGTGCCAGTAGTGGGACAGGGTATGGAAATTCACCCCTCCACTTT
TRBD1	once	TRBJ1-1	TRBV4-3	CASSQDRGTGGLGTEAFF	TGCGCCAGCAGCCAAGATCGGGGGACAGGGGGTTTGGGCACTGAAGCTTTCTTT
TRBD1	NA	TRBJ2-1	TRBV29-1	CSVEGQGGNEQFF	TGCAGCGTTGAGGGACAGGGGGGAAATGAGCAGTTCTTC
NA	NA	TRBJ1-4	TRBV5-1	CASSLGGSDEKLFF	TGCGCCAGCAGCTTGGGGGGCAGTGACGAAAAACTGTTTTTT
TRBD1	NA	TRBJ1-5	TRBV7-2	CASSLVTGAGQPQHF	TGTGCCAGCAGCTTAGTTACAGGGGCTGGGCAGCCCCAGCATTTT
TRBD1	NA	TRBJ2-2	TRBV3-1/TRBV3-2	CASSRTGGNTGELFF	TGTGCCAGCAGCCGGACAGGGGGCAACACCGGGGAGCTGTTTTTT
NA	NA	TRBJ2-7	TRBV7-8	CASSLEYQGHNEQYF	TGTGCCAGCAGCTTAGAGTATCAGGGGCACAACGAGCAGTACTTC
TRBD1	NA	TRBJ2-5	TRBV7-6	CASSLFPGQGQETQYF	TGTGCCAGCAGCTTGTTCCCGGGACAGGGTCAAGAGACCCAGTACTTC
TRBD1	NA	TRBJ2-7	TRBV10-1	CASSPSGGRSYEQYF	TGCGCCAGCAGCCCTTCAGGGGGCCGATCCTACGAGCAGTACTTC
TRBD2	NA	TRBJ2-3	TRBV9	CASSPTSGRTDTQYF	TGTGCCAGCAGCCCGACTAGCGGACGCACAGATACGCAGTATTTT
NA	NA	TRBJ1-5	TRBV6-5	CASSSTGINQPQHF	TGTGCCAGCAGCTCGACAGGAATCAATCAGCCCCAGCATTTT
TRBD1	NA	TRBJ1-2	TRBV28	CASSEGQNYGYTF	TGTGCCAGCAGTGAGGGACAGAACTATGGCTACACCTTC
TRBD1	NA	TRBJ1-3	TRBV6-5	CASRGTGPSGNTIYF	TGTGCCAGCAGGGGGACAGGACCCTCTGGAAACACCATATATTTT
NA	NA	TRBJ2-1	TRBV2	CASKMGGGLYNEQFF	TGTGCCAGCAAGATGGGGGGGGGCCTCTACAATGAGCAGTTCTTC
TRBD1	NA	TRBJ1-5	TRBV27	CASSLQPGGGQPQHF	TGTGCCAGCAGTTTACAACCAGGGGGCGGTCAGCCCCAGCATTTT
NA	NA	TRBJ2-7	TRBV7-9	CASSLDIAGLYEQYF	TGTGCCAGCAGCTTAGATATTGCAGGGTTATACGAGCAGTACTTC
TRBD1	NA	TRBJ1-6	TRBV14	CASSQVTGGYNSPLHF	TGTGCCAGCAGCCAGGTTACAGGGGGTTATAATTCACCCCTCCACTTT
TRBD1	NA	TRBJ1-1	TRBV10-3	CAISDDREVNTEAFF	TGTGCCATCAGTGACGACAGGGAGGTGAACACTGAAGCTTTCTTT
NA	NA	TRBJ1-2	TRBV9	CASSSSMAENNYGYTF	TGTGCCAGCAGCTCCTCAATGGCCGAAAACAACTATGGCTACACCTTC
TRBD1	NA	TRBJ1-5	TRBV2	CASSSTDREDQPQHF	TGTGCCAGCAGCAGCACCGACAGGGAGGATCAGCCCCAGCATTTT
TRBD1	few	TRBJ1-1	TRBV10-3	CAIRRDREGMAFF	TGTGCCATCAGAAGGGACAGGGAGGGGATGGCTTTCTTT